This is a list of T cell receptor beta chains from one sample in a study of blood T cell repertoires in COVID-19. Profiled with immunoSEQ multiplex PCR; TCRdb holds only in-frame clones, not every one. The top ten hold around 6% of the sample, which has about 330,000 clones, 87% seen once. Input material: PBMCs or T cells enriched from blood (not recorded which). These receptors were obtained from a woman aged 25 to 39 who had recovered from COVID-19. CDR3s include the opening cysteine and the closing phenylalanine or tryptophan. D genes are given only for firm matches. Size tells how often a clone was seen (once, few, many) or the class of an expanded clone, and some rows leave it out.

CDR3 length	V gene	clone size	D gene	J gene	CDR3 protein
14	TRBV18	once	TRBD1	TRBJ1-1	CASSLGQGGTEAFF
13	TRBV12-3/TRBV12-4	.	TRBD1	TRBJ1-1	CASSHSGGSEAFF
13	TRBV6-5	.	.	TRBJ1-1	CASSPFVDGMAFF
17	TRBV5-6	.	TRBD1	TRBJ2-7	CASSLVTGQTGLYEQYF
15	TRBV13	.	.	TRBJ1-2	CASSFMGARGYGYTF
16	TRBV7-8	.	TRBD2	TRBJ2-3	CASSPGPSGGRGTQYF
13	TRBV27	few	TRBD1	TRBJ2-1	CASRRTGVEEQFF
16	TRBV4-1	.	.	TRBJ1-5	CASSQDPGGRSQPQHF
13	TRBV7-9	.	TRBD1	TRBJ1-1	CASSIQGHTEAFF
14	TRBV7-2	.	.	TRBJ2-7	CASSLVTGNYEQYF
16	TRBV7-9	.	.	TRBJ1-6	CASSLVAGGAGSPLHF
14	TRBV7-9	.	TRBD1	TRBJ1-1	CASSLGQGWTEAFF
14	TRBV27	.	.	TRBJ2-7	CASSLKSSLREQYF
13	TRBV19	.	TRBD2	TRBJ2-1	CASSGAGGDEQFF
15	TRBV15	.	.	TRBJ1-2	CATSEAGTRNYGYTF
16	TRBV6-6	few	.	TRBJ1-2	CASSSQQGQINYGYTF
13	TRBV2	.	TRBD1	TRBJ2-5	CASRGQGVETQYF
17	TRBV5-1	.	TRBD2	TRBJ2-3	CASSQRTRGGNTDTQYF
15	TRBV9	.	.	TRBJ1-1	CASSVGRGWSTEAFF
13	TRBV5-5	few	.	TRBJ1-1	CASSRTVNTEAFF
14	TRBV10-3	.	.	TRBJ1-2	CAINIGGNKNGYTF
16	TRBV6-2/TRBV6-3	.	.	TRBJ1-6	CASSYDSRATGSPLHF
15	TRBV5-1	.	.	TRBJ1-5	CASSQAGRVGQPQHF
14	TRBV19	.	.	TRBJ2-2	CASRDYRNTGELFF
17	TRBV11-2	.	.	TRBJ1-2	CASSLGSFWTENYGYTF
14	TRBV27	.	.	TRBJ1-1	CASSMDRLNTEAFF
13	TRBV29-1	.	TRBD1	TRBJ2-7	CSAQLGTVTEQCF
15	TRBV19	few	.	TRBJ2-2	CASMGRGSDTGELFF
14	TRBV5-1	.	.	TRBJ2-7	CASSLGTSSYEQYF
14	TRBV30	.	TRBD1	TRBJ1-4	CAWSPGTGGIGLFF
13	TRBV10-3	.	.	TRBJ1-2	CAISEPPRGGYTF
15	TRBV30	.	TRBD2	TRBJ2-3	CASTQGLAGTDTQYF
11	TRBV29-1	.	.	TRBJ2-1	CSVVSGSEQFF
15	TRBV5-5	.	TRBD2	TRBJ2-7	CASSRTGTSDHEQYF
14	TRBV10-3	.	.	TRBJ2-5	CAISESGHQETQYF
14	TRBV27	few	.	TRBJ2-7	CASSLRSFSYEQYF
14	TRBV14	.	.	TRBJ2-6	CASSRGLGANVLTF
15	TRBV6-5	.	.	TRBJ2-1	CASSSVGQGYNEQFF
14	TRBV19	.	.	TRBJ2-5	CASSKARRQETQYF
17	TRBV6-6	.	.	TRBJ2-1	CASSPQRGRVTYNEQFF
14	TRBV30	.	TRBD1	TRBJ1-2	CAWIGQGTSYGYTF
15	TRBV19	.	.	TRBJ1-5	CASSVLGGGNQPQHF
15	TRBV14	.	.	TRBJ2-3	CASSQEARGTDTQYF
16	TRBV9	.	TRBD1	TRBJ1-2	CASSSGTGMINYGYTF
15	TRBV19	.	.	TRBJ2-7	CASSISGTKTYEQYF
14	TRBV29-1	.	.	TRBJ2-4	CSVASPLAKNIQYF
14	TRBV3-1/TRBV3-2	.	TRBD2	TRBJ2-3	CASSPGTSGGTQYF
21	TRBV24-1	.	TRBD1	TRBJ1-6	CATSDPPGTGGRSSYNSPLHF
14	TRBV6-5	.	TRBD2	TRBJ2-2	CASGLAGTSGELFF
15	TRBV19	.	TRBD1	TRBJ1-5	CASSRGQWGLEPQHF
16	TRBV19	.	TRBD1	TRBJ2-5	CATHLTGQAPGETQYF
15	TRBV9	.	TRBD1	TRBJ2-2	CASSAGQGYTGELFF
15	TRBV11-1	once	.	TRBJ1-1	CASSLAGRRGTEAFF
15	TRBV5-1	.	TRBD1	TRBJ2-7	CASSLMTGWEFEQYF
15	TRBV2	.	.	TRBJ1-3	CASSGGGLRGNTIYF
14	TRBV5-6	.	.	TRBJ1-2	CASSFQGGNYGYTF
15	TRBV30	.	.	TRBJ1-2	CAWSVYVPTGHGYTF
16	TRBV7-2	once	TRBD2	TRBJ2-3	CASSLGLAGGWDTQYF
13	TRBV5-4	.	.	TRBJ1-1	CASSLRGTVEAFF